This T cell receptor beta chain was observed in a study of blood T cell repertoires in COVID-19. V lost 4 bases, J lost 11 bases, and 4 bases stayed unmatched. Germline assignment: CDR1 MNHEY and CDR2 SVGAGI. The CDR3 loop spans 12 amino acids. In this sample, this clone turned up a few times. The repertoire was sequenced with immunoSEQ multiplex PCR; TCRdb's copy has only in-frame clones and lacks some. The sample holds 150,000 or so clones; around 85% are singletons and the top ten take around 3.1%. The clonotype comes from an elderly woman with acute or convalescent COVID-19. The V gene is TRBV6-5, the J gene TRBJ1-5; 8 bases are shared with TRBD1. Specimen: peripheral blood. The CDR3 spells CASSSRTGTQHF. As DNA, the CDR3 is TGTGCCAGCAGTTCTCGGACAGGGACCCAGCATTTT.